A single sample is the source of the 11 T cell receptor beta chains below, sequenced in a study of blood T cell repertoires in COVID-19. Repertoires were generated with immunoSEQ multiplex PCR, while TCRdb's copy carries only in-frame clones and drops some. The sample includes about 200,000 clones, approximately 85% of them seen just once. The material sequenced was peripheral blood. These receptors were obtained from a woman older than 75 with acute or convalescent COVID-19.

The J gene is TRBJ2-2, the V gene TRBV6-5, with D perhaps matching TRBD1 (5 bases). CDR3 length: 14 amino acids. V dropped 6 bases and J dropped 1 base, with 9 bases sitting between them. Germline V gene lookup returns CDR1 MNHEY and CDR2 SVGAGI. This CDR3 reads CASRRDRNTGELFF. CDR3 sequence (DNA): TGTGCCAGCAGGAGAGACAGGAACACCGGGGAGCTGTTTTTT.

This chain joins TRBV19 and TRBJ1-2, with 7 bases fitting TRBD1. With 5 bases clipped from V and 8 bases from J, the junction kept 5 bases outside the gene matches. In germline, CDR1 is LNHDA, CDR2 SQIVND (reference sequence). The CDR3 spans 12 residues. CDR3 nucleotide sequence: TGTGCCAGTAGTGGAGACAGGGCAGGCTACACCTTC. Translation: CASSGDRAGYTF.

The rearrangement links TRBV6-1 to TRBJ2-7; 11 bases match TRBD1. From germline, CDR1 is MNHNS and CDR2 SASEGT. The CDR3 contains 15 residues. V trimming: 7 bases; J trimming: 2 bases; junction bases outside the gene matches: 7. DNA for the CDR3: TGTGCCAGCATCCCGGGACAGGGGGAAACCTACGAGCAGTACTTC. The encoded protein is CASIPGQGETYEQYF.

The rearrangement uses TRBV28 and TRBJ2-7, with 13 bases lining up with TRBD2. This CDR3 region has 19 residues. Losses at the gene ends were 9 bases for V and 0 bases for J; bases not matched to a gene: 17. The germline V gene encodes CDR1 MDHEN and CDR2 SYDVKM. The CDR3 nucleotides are TGTGCCAGTCCTCCCCGGGACATCGGACTAGCGGGAGCCTCCTACGAGCAGTACTTC. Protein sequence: CASPPRDIGLAGASYEQYF.

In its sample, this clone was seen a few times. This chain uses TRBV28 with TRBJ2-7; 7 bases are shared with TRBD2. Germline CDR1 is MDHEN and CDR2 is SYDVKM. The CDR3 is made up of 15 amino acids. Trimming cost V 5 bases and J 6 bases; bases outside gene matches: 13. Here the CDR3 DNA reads TGTGCCAGCAGTCTTCCCGGGGGGAGGAGGCTCGAGCAGTACTTC. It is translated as CASSLPGGRRLEQYF.

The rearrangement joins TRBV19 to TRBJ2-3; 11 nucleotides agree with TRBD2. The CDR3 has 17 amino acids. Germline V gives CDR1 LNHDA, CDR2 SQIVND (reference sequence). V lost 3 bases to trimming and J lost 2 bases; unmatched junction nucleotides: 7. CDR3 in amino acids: CASSIPTSGSVTDTQYF. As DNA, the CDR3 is TGTGCCAGTAGTATCCCTACTAGCGGGAGTGTCACAGATACGCAGTATTTT.

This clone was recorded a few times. CDR3 sequence: CASSLGDTDTQYF. In DNA, the CDR3 is TGCGCCAGCAGCCTGGGAGACACAGATACGCAGTATTTT. This chain links TRBV5-1 with TRBJ2-3; maybe TRBD2 (5 bases). V was cut by 4 bases and J by 2 bases, with 8 bases left in between. CDR1 SGHRS and CDR2 YFSETQ come from the germline V gene. The CDR3 has 13 amino acids.

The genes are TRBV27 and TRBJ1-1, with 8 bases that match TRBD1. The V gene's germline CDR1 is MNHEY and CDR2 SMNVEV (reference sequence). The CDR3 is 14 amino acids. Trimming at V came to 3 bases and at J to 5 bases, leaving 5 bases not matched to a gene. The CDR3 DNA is TGTGCCAGCAGTTTTTGGGACAGGACGACTGAAGCTTTCTTT. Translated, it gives CASSFWDRTTEAFF.

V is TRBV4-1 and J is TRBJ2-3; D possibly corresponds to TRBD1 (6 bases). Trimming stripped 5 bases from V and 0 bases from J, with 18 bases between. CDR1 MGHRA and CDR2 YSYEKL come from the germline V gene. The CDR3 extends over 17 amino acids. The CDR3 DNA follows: TGCGCCAGCAGCAGACAAAGGGGGTCCTCTAGCACAGATACGCAGTATTTT. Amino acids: CASSRQRGSSSTDTQYF.

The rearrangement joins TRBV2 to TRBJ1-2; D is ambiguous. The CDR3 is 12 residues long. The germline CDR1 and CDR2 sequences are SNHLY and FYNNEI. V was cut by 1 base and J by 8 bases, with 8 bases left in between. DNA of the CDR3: TGTGCCAGCAGTGAAGTAGAGTTAGGCTACACCTTC. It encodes CASSEVELGYTF.

The chain's CDR3 is CATSRVLTGGNEQFF. CDR3 coding DNA: TGTGCCACCAGCAGAGTGTTGACAGGGGGCAATGAGCAGTTCTTC. The rearrangement uses TRBV15 and TRBJ2-1; 9 bases map to TRBD1. V was pared by 1 base and J by 6 bases, with 4 bases of the junction left unmatched. Germline V CDR1 and CDR2: LNHNV, YYDKDF (reference sequence). The CDR3 extends over 15 amino acids. Drawing the rest from reference TRBV15 and TRBJ2-1, the complete variable domain is DAMVIQNPRYQVTQFGKPVTLSCSQTLNHNVMYWYQQKSSQAPKLLFHYYDKDFNNEADTPDNFQSRRPNTSFCFLDIRSPGLGDTAMYLCATSRVLTGGNEQFFGPGTRLTVL.